These 4 T cell receptor beta chains came from one sample sequenced in a study of blood T cell repertoires in COVID-19. The assay was immunoSEQ multiplex PCR, and TCRdb's table has in-frame clones only and misses some. This sample has about 100,000 clones, with roughly 80% found just once. The sample comprised peripheral blood. The receptors shown here come from a man older than 75 with COVID-19, enrolled during active disease.

This clone was observed once. The chain couples TRBV2 to TRBJ1-1, with 7 positions matching TRBD1. Germline trimming cut 4 bases from V and 1 base from J; bases unmatched to any gene: 6. This CDR3 region has 15 residues. The V gene's germline CDR1 is SNHLY and CDR2 FYNNEI. The CDR3 nucleotides are TGTGCCAGCAGTGCACTCGGGACAGCGAACACTGAAGCTTTCTTT. Its translation: CASSALGTANTEAFF. Variable domain in full (rest from reference TRBV2 and TRBJ1-1): EPEVTQTPSHQVTQMGQEVILRCVPISNHLYFYWYRQILGQKVEFLVSFYNNEISEKSEIFDDQFSVERPDGSNFTLKIRSTKLEDSAMYFCASSALGTANTEAFFGQGTRLTVV.

This CDR3 is CASSSLGQGFSEAFF. The DNA of the CDR3 is TGTGCCAGCAGCTCCCTGGGACAGGGGTTTTCTGAAGCTTTCTTT. The rearrangement uses TRBV5-4 and TRBJ1-1, with 10 bases that match TRBD1. The CDR3 is made up of 15 amino acids. Trimming at V came to 3 bases and at J to 6 bases, leaving 8 bases not matched to a gene. CDR1 and CDR2 (germline): SGHNT, YYREEE (reference sequence).

V usage is TRBV5-5 and J usage is TRBJ1-5, with 8 bases fitting TRBD1. With V trimmed by 0 bases and J by 6 bases, 5 bases remained unmatched. The CDR3 spans 15 residues. From germline, CDR1 is SGHKS and CDR2 YYEKEE (reference sequence). The CDR3 DNA reads as TGTGCCAGCAGCTTGGCCCCAGGGGGCAGTCAGCCCCAGCATTTT. Protein: CASSLAPGGSQPQHF.

This clone showed up just a few times. The chain links TRBV10-3 to TRBJ1-3; 7 nucleotides match TRBD1. The trim removed 3 bases at V and 3 bases at J, leaving 5 bases unmatched. The germline V gene has CDR1 ENHRY and CDR2 SYGVKD. The CDR3 is 15 amino acids. The CDR3 loop reads CAISDKGASGNTIYF. The DNA of the CDR3 is TGTGCCATCAGTGATAAGGGGGCGAGTGGAAACACCATATATTTT.